These T cell receptor beta chains were read from a single sample in a study of control samples from healthy donors and cancer patients. Data came from immunoSEQ multiplex PCR; TCRdb stores just in-frame clones and leaves some out. The sample contains 100,000 to 150,000 clones, around 86% of which appear only once. Sequencing input: blood. All receptors come from a man in his forties in good health. The CDR3 runs from the conserved cysteine through the conserved F or W. Fields, in order: D gene, clone size, V gene, J gene, CDR3 DNA, CDR3 protein. A D gene is named only where the DNA matches it firmly. Clone size is stated in some rows and not others, as once, few, many or a class when expanded.

d_gene: NA; abundance: once; v_gene: TRBV24-1; j_gene: TRBJ2-5; CDR3nt: TGTGCCACCAGCTGGGGACATCAAGAGACCCAGTACTTC; CDR3aa: CATSWGHQETQYF
d_gene: TRBD1; abundance: once; v_gene: TRBV25-1; j_gene: TRBJ2-1; CDR3nt: TGTGCCAGCAGTGAATTGGACAGGAAGAAGTCCTATGAGCAGTTCTTC; CDR3aa: CASSELDRKKSYEQFF
d_gene: TRBD1; abundance: NA; v_gene: TRBV5-4; j_gene: TRBJ2-7; CDR3nt: TGTGCCAGCAGCCCCTGGACAGGGGGGGAGCAGTACTTC; CDR3aa: CASSPWTGGEQYF
d_gene: TRBD1; abundance: NA; v_gene: TRBV6-5; j_gene: TRBJ2-3; CDR3nt: TGTGCCAGCAGTTTTAGGGGGCTTAGCACAGATACGCAGTATTTT; CDR3aa: CASSFRGLSTDTQYF
d_gene: TRBD1; abundance: NA; v_gene: TRBV7-7; j_gene: TRBJ2-7; CDR3nt: TGTGCCAGCAGCTTAGCGATGGGACAGGGCTACGAGCAGTACTTC; CDR3aa: CASSLAMGQGYEQYF
d_gene: TRBD1; abundance: NA; v_gene: TRBV6-2/TRBV6-3; j_gene: TRBJ1-2; CDR3nt: TGTGCCAGCAGGTACAGGACAGGGGGCTATGGCTACACCTTC; CDR3aa: CASRYRTGGYGYTF
d_gene: NA; abundance: NA; v_gene: TRBV5-1; j_gene: TRBJ2-5; CDR3nt: TGCGCCAGCAGTTCCCGGGTAGGCGGGTCCAAAGAGACCCAGTACTTC; CDR3aa: CASSSRVGGSKETQYF
d_gene: NA; abundance: once; v_gene: TRBV24-1; j_gene: TRBJ2-7; CDR3nt: TGTGCCACCAGTGATTTGACACTCCAGTACTTC; CDR3aa: CATSDLTLQYF
d_gene: NA; abundance: NA; v_gene: TRBV5-1; j_gene: TRBJ2-7; CDR3nt: TGCGCCAGCAGCTTGAATATAGGGTACGAGCAGTACTTC; CDR3aa: CASSLNIGYEQYF
d_gene: NA; abundance: NA; v_gene: TRBV9; j_gene: TRBJ2-5; CDR3nt: TGTGCCAGCAGCGTAGGGCGCGGGGAGTTTCAAGAGACCCAGTACTTC; CDR3aa: CASSVGRGEFQETQYF
d_gene: NA; abundance: once; v_gene: TRBV4-1; j_gene: TRBJ1-2; CDR3nt: TGCGCCAGCAGCCAAGATCGGTTGTCTGTGGGTGGCTACACCTTC; CDR3aa: CASSQDRLSVGGYTF
d_gene: TRBD1; abundance: NA; v_gene: TRBV5-1; j_gene: TRBJ1-3; CDR3nt: TGCGCCAGCACCCTAACAGGGGGCTCTGGAAACACCATATATTTT; CDR3aa: CASTLTGGSGNTIYF
d_gene: TRBD2; abundance: NA; v_gene: TRBV7-2; j_gene: TRBJ2-1; CDR3nt: TGTGCCAGCAGCTTATTAATGCGCGGACTAGCGGGAGACTACAATGAGCAGTTCTTC; CDR3aa: CASSLLMRGLAGDYNEQFF
d_gene: TRBD1; abundance: NA; v_gene: TRBV11-3; j_gene: TRBJ2-3; CDR3nt: TGTGCCAGCAGCTTAGTCAGTCACCGGGACAGGCCCACAGATACGCAGTATTTT; CDR3aa: CASSLVSHRDRPTDTQYF
d_gene: NA; abundance: NA; v_gene: TRBV19; j_gene: TRBJ1-6; CDR3nt: TGTGCCAGTAGTATAGGGGATAATTCACCCCTCCACTTT; CDR3aa: CASSIGDNSPLHF
d_gene: NA; abundance: once; v_gene: TRBV5-1; j_gene: TRBJ2-3; CDR3nt: TGCGCCAGCCGAACCGCGCGGACTCAAGGGACAGATACGCAGTATTTT; CDR3aa: CASRTARTQGTDTQYF
d_gene: NA; abundance: NA; v_gene: TRBV18; j_gene: TRBJ1-1; CDR3nt: TGTGCCAGCTCACCATCCGCGGGGTTCGCTGAAGCTTTCTTT; CDR3aa: CASSPSAGFAEAFF
d_gene: NA; abundance: NA; v_gene: TRBV12-3/TRBV12-4; j_gene: TRBJ2-7; CDR3nt: TGTGCCAGCCGGTACAGTTCCTACGAGCAGTACTTC; CDR3aa: CASRYSSYEQYF
d_gene: NA; abundance: NA; v_gene: TRBV12-2; j_gene: TRBJ1-5; CDR3nt: TGTGCAAGTCGCTTAGTATTTATAAGGTACAATCAGCCCCAGCATTTT; CDR3aa: CASRLVFIRYNQPQHF
d_gene: TRBD1; abundance: NA; v_gene: TRBV9; j_gene: TRBJ1-1; CDR3nt: TGTGCCAGCAGCCTTGGACAGGGGGCTCGTGACACTGAAGCTTTCTTT; CDR3aa: CASSLGQGARDTEAFF
d_gene: NA; abundance: NA; v_gene: TRBV19; j_gene: TRBJ1-2; CDR3nt: TGTGCCAGTAGTATAGGGGTACGAGGGGCGCAGGGCTACACCTTC; CDR3aa: CASSIGVRGAQGYTF
d_gene: NA; abundance: NA; v_gene: TRBV5-8; j_gene: TRBJ2-1; CDR3nt: TGTGCCAATGCCAAGGGGACTGTTTCCTACAATGAGCAGTTCTTC; CDR3aa: CANAKGTVSYNEQFF